This TCR beta chain was recovered during a study of blood T cell repertoires in COVID-19. As for the study in general: Nucleic acid was either cDNA or gDNA, and it came from T cells, B-cell-depleted T cells, or PBMCs.

This clone was observed a few times. Trimming cost V 4 bases and J 7 bases, with 22 bases left between them. The CDR3 covers 17 residues. Germline V lookup: CDR1 KGHDR, CDR2 SFDVKD. Clones were read by immunoSEQ multiplex PCR, and TCRdb kept only the in-frame ones, dropping some. The sample lists about 370,000 clones, 70% to 90% seen once, with 3% in the top ten. Sequenced input: peripheral blood. The TCR sequence derives from a woman aged 30 to 39 with COVID-19, enrolled during active disease. This rearrangement joins TRBV24-1 to TRBJ2-1; maybe TRBD1 (5 bases). This CDR3 is CATSESWGFPLLNEQFF. CDR3 bases: TGTGCCACCAGTGAGTCCTGGGGCTTCCCTTTGTTAAATGAGCAGTTCTTC.